This entry lists 15 T cell receptor beta chains sequenced from one sample in a study of cytotoxic CD8 clonotypes in ibrutinib-treated CLL. TCRdb's copy holds only in-frame clones and misses some; the assay was immunoSEQ multiplex PCR. The table has under 200,000 clones, 81% seen once. This sample comprised PBMCs, obtained after 12 months of ibrutinib treatment. These receptors all stem from a human donor with chronic lymphocytic leukemia.

V is TRBV5-1 and J is TRBJ2-1; tentative D call: TRBD2 (5 bases). This CDR3 spans 11 amino acids. Germline-derived CDR1 and CDR2 are SGHRS and YFSETQ. Trimming removed 0 bases from V and 10 bases from J, with 5 bases in between. CDR3 in DNA: TGCGCCAGCAGCTTGGTAGCGGAGCAGTTCTTC. Translation: CASSLVAEQFF.

The chain has TRBV20-1 and TRBJ2-7; maybe TRBD2 (5 bases). The CDR3 is made up of 11 amino acids. The V gene's germline CDR1 is DFQATT and CDR2 SNEGSKA (reference sequence). V lost 7 bases and J lost 0, with 7 bases in between. The CDR3: CSVRGSYEQYF. For the CDR3, the DNA is TGCAGTGTTCGGGGCTCCTACGAGCAGTACTTC.

This clone was detected only a few times. J is TRBJ2-3 and V is TRBV7-9, with 7 nucleotides matching TRBD2. Germline CDR1 reads SEHNR; CDR2 reads FQNEAQ (reference sequence). V shed 3 bases and J 0 bases; nucleotides not matched to a gene: 12. The CDR3 loop spans 18 amino acids. CDR3: CASSFDLRLASSTDTQYF. Written as DNA, the CDR3 is TGTGCCAGCAGCTTCGACCTAAGACTAGCCTCTAGCACAGATACGCAGTATTTT. The full variable domain, in which reference TRBV7-9 and TRBJ2-3 provide the parts outside the CDR3, is DTGVSQNPRHKITKRGQNVTFRCDPISEHNRLYWYRQTLGQGPEFLTYFQNEAQLEKSRLLSDRFSAERPKGSFSTLEIQRTEQGDSAMYLCASSFDLRLASSTDTQYFGPGTRLTVL.

The chain joins TRBV7-2 to TRBJ1-2; 11 nucleotides agree with TRBD1. This CDR3 has 16 amino acids. CDR1 is SGHTA, CDR2 FQGNSA, per germline. The J segment lost 8 bases and the V segment lost 1 base, leaving 9 bases of the junction unmatched. As DNA, the CDR3 is TGTGCCAGCAGCTTAGGCAGCGGACAGGGGGCAGGAGGCTACACCTTC. Its translation: CASSLGSGQGAGGYTF.

The V call is TRBV9, the J call TRBJ2-2; the D gene is possibly TRBD1 (6 bases). In germline, CDR1 is SGDLS, CDR2 YYNGEE. V was cut by 2 bases and J by 7 bases, with 15 bases left in between. The CDR3 extends over 15 amino acids. CDR3 region: CASSVGAGVSGELFF. CDR3 nucleotides: TGTGCCAGCAGCGTGGGGGCAGGGGTAAGCGGGGAGCTGTTTTTT.

This chain uses TRBV27 with TRBJ1-6; the D gene is possibly TRBD1 (5 bases). Trimming removed 2 bases at V and 7 bases at J, with 12 bases between. Germline V gives CDR1 MNHEY, CDR2 SMNVEV (reference sequence). The CDR3 spans 15 residues. CDR3 sequence (DNA): TGTGCCAGCAGTTTAGCAGGGACGAACAATTCACCCCTCCACTTT. Protein product: CASSLAGTNNSPLHF.

The V and J genes are TRBV19 and TRBJ1-1, with 7 bases fitting TRBD1. The CDR3 is made up of 15 amino acids. The germline V gene encodes CDR1 LNHDA and CDR2 SQIVND (reference sequence). The V and J ends lost 5 bases and 4 bases, in that order; junction bases with no gene match: 10. The CDR3 region has the DNA TGTGCCAGTAGTTCCCGGACAGGCGACAGCACTGAAGCTTTCTTT. It specifies CASSSRTGDSTEAFF. Full variable domain (rest looked up from reference TRBV19 and TRBJ1-1): DGGITQSPKYLFRKEGQNVTLSCEQNLNHDAMYWYRQDPGQGLRLIYYSQIVNDFQKGDIAEGYSVSREKKESFPLTVTSAQKNPTAFYLCASSSRTGDSTEAFFGQGTRLTVV.

This chain joins TRBV5-4 and TRBJ2-7, with 7 nucleotides matching TRBD1. Trimming removed 4 bases from V and 1 base from J; junction bases left unmatched: 8. Germline V gene sequence: CDR1 SGHNT, CDR2 YYREEE (reference sequence). The CDR3 runs 15 residues. CDR3: CASSKPGTESYEQYF. The CDR3 coding sequence is TGTGCCAGCAGCAAGCCCGGGACAGAATCCTACGAGCAGTACTTC.

The chain uses TRBV5-1 and TRBJ1-2; 7 bases align to TRBD1. Trimming cost V 4 bases and J 2 bases; bases outside gene matches: 11. The CDR3 runs 16 residues. Germline assignment: CDR1 SGHRS and CDR2 YFSETQ. The CDR3 DNA reads as TGCGCCAGCAGCGTAAATCCAGGGGGGAAGAACTATGGCTACACCTTC. This gives the protein CASSVNPGGKNYGYTF.

The V gene is TRBV29-1, the J gene TRBJ2-2; D is undetermined. Trimming cost V 2 bases and J 6 bases, with 7 bases left between them. The CDR3 has 12 residues. The germline gives CDR1 SQVTM, CDR2 ANQGSEA. The CDR3 sequence: CSVEYAAGELFF. CDR3 bases: TGCAGCGTTGAATACGCCGCCGGGGAGCTGTTTTTT.

The V gene is TRBV5-4, the J gene TRBJ2-5; unclear D gene. The V gene's germline CDR1 is SGHNT and CDR2 YYREEE (reference sequence). The V gene lost 1 base and the J gene lost 6 bases, with 16 bases spanning the gap. The CDR3 spans 15 residues. Here the CDR3 reads CASSLFLDPRQTQYF. Here the CDR3 DNA reads TGTGCCAGCAGCTTGTTCCTGGATCCTAGGCAGACCCAGTACTTC.

The chain joins TRBV7-9 to TRBJ2-1; D might be TRBD1 (5 bases). The V gene lost 2 bases and the J gene lost 5 bases, with 13 bases spanning the gap. The CDR3 is made up of 15 amino acids. Germline values: CDR1 SEHNR, CDR2 FQNEAQ (reference sequence). This CDR3 reads CASSLNWQGNNEQFF. In DNA form, the CDR3 reads TGTGCCAGCAGCTTAAATTGGCAGGGAAACAATGAGCAGTTCTTC.

J is TRBJ1-6 and V is TRBV5-4; D not certain. The CDR3 extends over 13 amino acids. Trimming stripped 1 base from V and 10 bases from J, with 9 bases between. Per germline, CDR1 SGHNT and CDR2 YYREEE (reference sequence). CDR3 in DNA: TGTGCCAGCAGCTTGTTGGCGGGGTCACCCCTCCACTTT. Translation: CASSLLAGSPLHF.

The chain joins TRBV7-3 to TRBJ1-1, with D maybe TRBD1 (5 bases). The CDR3 sequence is 15 residues long. V lost 5 bases and J lost 0, with 13 bases in between. From germline, CDR1 is SGHTA and CDR2 FQGTGA. The CDR3: CASSPGATMNTEAFF. The CDR3 region has the DNA TGTGCCAGCAGCCCCGGGGCCACCATGAACACTGAAGCTTTCTTT. Looking up the rest from reference TRBV7-3 and TRBJ1-1 gives the full variable domain: GAGVSQTPSNKVTEKGKYVELRCDPISGHTALYWYRQSLGQGPEFLIYFQGTGAADDSGLPNDRFFAVRPEGSVSTLKIQRTERGDSAVYLCASSPGATMNTEAFFGQGTRLTVV.

Here the CDR3 reads CASSLKPSGANVLTF. CDR3 bases: TGTGCCAGCAGCCTAAAGCCCAGTGGCGCCAACGTCCTGACTTTC. The chain couples TRBV7-9 to TRBJ2-6; D gene unclear. CDR1 is SEHNR, CDR2 FQNEAQ, per germline (reference sequence). V lost 5 bases, J lost 7 bases, and 15 bases lay in between. This CDR3 has 15 residues.